This T cell receptor beta chain is drawn from a study of cytomegalovirus exposure and HLA in healthy donors. V trimming: 8 bases; J trimming: 8 bases; junction bases outside the gene matches: 9. Germline-derived CDR1 and CDR2 are MNHNY and SVGAGI (reference sequence). The CDR3 consists of 15 residues. The PCR employed 60 Vbeta primers together with 13 Jbeta primers. The data were produced by immunoSEQ multiplex PCR, yet TCRdb's version contains in-frame clones alone and is incomplete. The sample shows 100,000 to 150,000 clones, roughly 80% of them seen only once. This clonotype was obtained from a man younger than 35 in good health and CMV-seropositive. The V gene is TRBV6-6, the J gene TRBJ2-1; 13 bases fit TRBD2. The source material was PBMCs. CDR3 in amino acids: CASRRLAGGIDEQFF. Written as DNA, the CDR3 is TGTGCCAGCCGGCGACTAGCGGGGGGCATCGATGAGCAGTTCTTC.